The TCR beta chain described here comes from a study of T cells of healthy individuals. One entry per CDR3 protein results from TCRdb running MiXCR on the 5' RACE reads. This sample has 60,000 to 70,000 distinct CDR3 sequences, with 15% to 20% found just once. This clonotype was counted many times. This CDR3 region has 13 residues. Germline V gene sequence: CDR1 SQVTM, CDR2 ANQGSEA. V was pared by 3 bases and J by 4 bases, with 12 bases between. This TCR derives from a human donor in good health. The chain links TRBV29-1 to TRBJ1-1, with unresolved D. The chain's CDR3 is CSVDLGLGTEAFF. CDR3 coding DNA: TGCAGCGTTGACCTAGGCCTGGGCACTGAAGCTTTCTTT.